This note documents a single T cell receptor (beta chain) sequence. The data originate from a study of blood T cell repertoires in COVID-19. As for the study in general: Samples of COVID-19 (acute and convalescent) were obtained from the United States, Italy and Spain.

Measured with immunoSEQ multiplex PCR; TCRdb has only the in-frame clones, and not every one. Of approximately 470,000 clones in the sample, approximately 90% are singletons; the top ten hold roughly 0.7%. Deletions cut 4 bases from V and 6 bases from J, with 31 bases between. Germline CDR1 and CDR2: MNHEY and SMNVEV (reference sequence). The CDR3 contains 19 residues. The chain combines TRBV27 with TRBJ2-7; TRBD1 is a possible D gene (6 bases). This receptor was taken from a woman aged 18-29 years who had recovered from COVID-19. Sequenced sample: PBMCs or T cells enriched from blood (not recorded which). The CDR3 nucleotides read TGTGCCAGCAGTTCGCTCTTGCTGTGGACCGACCGGGACACGTTCGAGCAGTACTTC. Its translation: CASSSLLLWTDRDTFEQYF.